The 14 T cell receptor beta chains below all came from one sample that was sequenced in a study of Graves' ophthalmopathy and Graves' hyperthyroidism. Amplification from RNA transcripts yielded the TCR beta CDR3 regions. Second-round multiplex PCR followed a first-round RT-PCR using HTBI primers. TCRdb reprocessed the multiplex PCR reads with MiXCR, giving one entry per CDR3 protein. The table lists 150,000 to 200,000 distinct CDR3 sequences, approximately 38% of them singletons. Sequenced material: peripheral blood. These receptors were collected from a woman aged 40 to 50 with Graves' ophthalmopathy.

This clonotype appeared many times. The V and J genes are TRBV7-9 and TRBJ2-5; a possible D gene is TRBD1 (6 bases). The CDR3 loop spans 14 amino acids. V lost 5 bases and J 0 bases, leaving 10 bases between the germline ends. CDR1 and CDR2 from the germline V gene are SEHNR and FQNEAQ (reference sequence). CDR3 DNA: TGTGCCAGCAGCAACCGGGACAACCAAGAGACCCAGTACTTC. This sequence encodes CASSNRDNQETQYF.

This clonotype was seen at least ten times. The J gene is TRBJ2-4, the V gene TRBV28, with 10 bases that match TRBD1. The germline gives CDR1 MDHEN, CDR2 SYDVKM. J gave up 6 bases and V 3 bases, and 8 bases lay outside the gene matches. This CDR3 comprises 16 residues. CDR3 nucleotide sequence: TGTGCCAGCAGTTTCAGGGACAGGGGTGGTAGAAACATTCAGTACTTC. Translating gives CASSFRDRGGRNIQYF.

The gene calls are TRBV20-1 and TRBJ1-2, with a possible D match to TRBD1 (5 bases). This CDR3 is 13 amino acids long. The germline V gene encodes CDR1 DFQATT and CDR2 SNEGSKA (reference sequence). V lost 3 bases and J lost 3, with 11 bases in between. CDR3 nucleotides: TGCAGTGCTAGTGCTTCGGGGCACTATGGCTACACCTTC. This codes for CSASASGHYGYTF.

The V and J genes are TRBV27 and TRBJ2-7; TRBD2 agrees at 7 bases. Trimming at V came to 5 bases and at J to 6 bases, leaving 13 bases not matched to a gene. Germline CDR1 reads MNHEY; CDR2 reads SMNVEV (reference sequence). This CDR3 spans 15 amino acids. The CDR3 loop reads CASSGLTGTISEQYF. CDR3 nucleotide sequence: TGTGCCAGCAGTGGACTGACCGGGACTATCAGCGAGCAGTACTTC.

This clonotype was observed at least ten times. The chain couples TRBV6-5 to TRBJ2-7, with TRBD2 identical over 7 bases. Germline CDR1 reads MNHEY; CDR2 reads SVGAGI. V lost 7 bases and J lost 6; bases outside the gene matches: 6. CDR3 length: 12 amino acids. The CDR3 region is CASKRDFPEQYF. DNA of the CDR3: TGTGCCAGCAAGCGGGACTTCCCCGAGCAGTACTTC.

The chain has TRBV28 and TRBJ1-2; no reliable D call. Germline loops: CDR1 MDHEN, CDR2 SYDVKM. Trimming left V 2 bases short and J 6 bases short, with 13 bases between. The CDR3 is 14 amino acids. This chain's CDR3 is CASSLVSRIDGYTF. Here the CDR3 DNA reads TGTGCCAGCAGTTTAGTTTCCCGGATTGATGGCTACACCTTC.

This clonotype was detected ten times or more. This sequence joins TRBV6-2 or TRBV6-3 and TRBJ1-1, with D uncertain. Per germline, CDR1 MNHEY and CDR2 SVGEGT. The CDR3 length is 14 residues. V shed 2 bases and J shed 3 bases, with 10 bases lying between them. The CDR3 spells CASSYPDGYTEAFF. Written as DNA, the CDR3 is TGTGCCAGCAGTTACCCTGACGGTTACACTGAAGCTTTCTTT.

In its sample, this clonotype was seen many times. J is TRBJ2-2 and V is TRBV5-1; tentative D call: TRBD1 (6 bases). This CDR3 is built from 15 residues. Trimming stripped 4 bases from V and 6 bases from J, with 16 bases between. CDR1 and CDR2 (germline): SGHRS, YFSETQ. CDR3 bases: TGCGCCAGCAGCCCTGGGGGCGTGGTGTCCGGGGAGCTGTTTTTT. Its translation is CASSPGGVVSGELFF.

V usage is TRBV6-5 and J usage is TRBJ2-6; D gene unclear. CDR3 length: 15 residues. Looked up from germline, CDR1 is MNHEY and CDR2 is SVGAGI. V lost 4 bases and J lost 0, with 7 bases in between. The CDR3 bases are TGTGCCAGCAGTTCTATTAGCTCTGGGGCCAACGTCCTGACTTTC. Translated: CASSSISSGANVLTF.

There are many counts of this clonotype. CDR3 nucleotide sequence: TGTGCCAGCAGTGACGTCGTGGAGACCCAGTACTTC. As protein: CASSDVVETQYF. This chain uses TRBV6-4 with TRBJ2-5; no firm D call. Germline V gives CDR1 MRHNA, CDR2 SNTAGT. CDR3 length equals 12 residues. Between the trimmed V and J ends, which lost 2 bases and 5 bases, there was a span of 6 bases.

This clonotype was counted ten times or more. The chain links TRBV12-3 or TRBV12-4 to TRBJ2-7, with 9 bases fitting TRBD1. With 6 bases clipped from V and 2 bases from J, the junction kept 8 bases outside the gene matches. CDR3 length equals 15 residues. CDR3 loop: CASSRAGTGTYEQYF. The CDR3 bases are TGTGCCAGCAGCCGAGCCGGGACAGGGACCTACGAGCAGTACTTC.

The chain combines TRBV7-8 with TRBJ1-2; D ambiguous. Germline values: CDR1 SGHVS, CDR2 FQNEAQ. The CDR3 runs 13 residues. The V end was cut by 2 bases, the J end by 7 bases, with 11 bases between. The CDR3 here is CASSLSDLLGYTF. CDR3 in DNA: TGTGCCAGCAGCTTATCCGATCTACTTGGCTACACCTTC.

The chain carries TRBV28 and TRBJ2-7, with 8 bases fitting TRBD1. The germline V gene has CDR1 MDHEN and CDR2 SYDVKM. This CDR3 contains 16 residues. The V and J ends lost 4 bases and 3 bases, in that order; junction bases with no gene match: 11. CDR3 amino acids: CASSWGRGTGNYEQYF. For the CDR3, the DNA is TGTGCCAGCAGTTGGGGACGCGGGACAGGAAACTACGAGCAGTACTTC.

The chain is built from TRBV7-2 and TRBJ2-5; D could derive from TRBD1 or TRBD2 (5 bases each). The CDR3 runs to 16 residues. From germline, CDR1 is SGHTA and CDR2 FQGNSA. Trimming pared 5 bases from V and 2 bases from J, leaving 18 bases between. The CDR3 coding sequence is TGTGCCAGCAGCAAGAATCCCGGGACCTCACAAGAGACCCAGTACTTC. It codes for CASSKNPGTSQETQYF.